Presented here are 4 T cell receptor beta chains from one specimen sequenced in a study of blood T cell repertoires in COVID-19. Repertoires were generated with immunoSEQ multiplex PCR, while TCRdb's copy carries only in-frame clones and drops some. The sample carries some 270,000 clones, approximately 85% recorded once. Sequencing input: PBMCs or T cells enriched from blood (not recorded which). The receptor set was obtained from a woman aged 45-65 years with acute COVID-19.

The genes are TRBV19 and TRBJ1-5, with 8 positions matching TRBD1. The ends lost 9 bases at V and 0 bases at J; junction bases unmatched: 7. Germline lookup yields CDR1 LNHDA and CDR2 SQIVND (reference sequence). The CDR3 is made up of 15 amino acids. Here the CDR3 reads CASTGQGISNQPQHF. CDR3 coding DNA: TGTGCCAGCACTGGACAGGGAATTAGCAATCAGCCCCAGCATTTT.

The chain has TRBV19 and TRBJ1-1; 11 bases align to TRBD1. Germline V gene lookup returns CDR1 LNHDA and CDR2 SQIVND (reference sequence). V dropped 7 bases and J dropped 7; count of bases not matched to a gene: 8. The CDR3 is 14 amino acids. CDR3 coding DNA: TGTGCCAGTACCCCGGGACAGGGGGTTCTTGAAGCTTTCTTT. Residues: CASTPGQGVLEAFF.

CDR3 protein: CASSPPSAYEQYF. The CDR3 bases are TGTGCCAGCTCACCGCCCTCGGCCTACGAGCAGTACTTC. The V gene is TRBV18, the J gene TRBJ2-7, with unresolved D. CDR3 size: 13 residues. Trimming removed 3 bases at V and 2 bases at J, with 8 bases between. From germline, CDR1 is KGHSH and CDR2 LQKENI.

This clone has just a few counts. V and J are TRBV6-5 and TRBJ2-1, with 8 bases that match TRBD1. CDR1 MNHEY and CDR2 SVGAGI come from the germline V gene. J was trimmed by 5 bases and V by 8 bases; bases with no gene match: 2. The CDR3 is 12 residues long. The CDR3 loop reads CASSDRDNEQFF. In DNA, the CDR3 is TGTGCCAGCTCGGACAGGGACAATGAGCAGTTCTTC.